The 30 T cell receptor beta chains given below trace back to one sample, sequenced in a study of cytomegalovirus exposure and HLA in healthy donors. In the PCR, 60 Vbeta and 13 Jbeta primers were used. Sequencing used immunoSEQ multiplex PCR; TCRdb keeps in-frame clones, though not all of them. The table includes 80,000 to 100,000 clones, around 70% detected once. The sample consisted of PBMCs. These TCRs come from a man aged 45-65 years in good health and CMV-seronegative.

This chain uses TRBV27 with TRBJ2-1; 7 bases are a match to TRBD2. Germline CDR1 and CDR2: MNHEY and SMNVEV (reference sequence). The CDR3 is 13 residues long. The V segment lost 10 bases and the J segment 4 bases; nucleotides outside the gene matches: 7. The CDR3 loop is CAIAGDSYNEQFF. The CDR3 DNA follows: TGTGCCATCGCGGGGGACTCTTACAATGAGCAGTTCTTC.

The chain is built from TRBV9 and TRBJ2-7; D perhaps matches TRBD1 (5 bases). The CDR3 is 16 residues long. V lost 0 bases and J 2 bases, leaving 15 bases between the germline ends. Germline loops: CDR1 SGDLS, CDR2 YYNGEE. The CDR3 loop is CASSVVPTDPPYEQYF. For the CDR3, the DNA is TGTGCCAGCAGCGTAGTTCCGACAGACCCACCCTACGAGCAGTACTTC.

The chain joins TRBV28 to TRBJ1-2; 10 bases are a match to TRBD1. Trimming cost V 3 bases and J 6 bases; bases outside gene matches: 7. CDR3 length: 15 amino acids. In germline, CDR1 is MDHEN, CDR2 SYDVKM. CDR3 sequence reads: CASSFPGQGSHGYTF. In nucleotides, the CDR3 is TGTGCCAGCAGTTTCCCGGGACAGGGGAGCCATGGCTACACCTTC.

The chain combines TRBV10-3 with TRBJ1-5, with 7 positions matching TRBD1. CDR3 length: 15 amino acids. The V and J ends lost 0 bases and 9 bases, in that order; junction bases with no gene match: 8. CDR1 and CDR2 from the germline V gene are ENHRY and SYGVKD. CDR3 in DNA: TGTGCCATCAGTGAGTCGGTCATCAGGGACAGGCCCCAGCATTTT. Translating gives CAISESVIRDRPQHF.

The rearrangement links TRBV10-3 to TRBJ2-7; the match to TRBD1 covers 9 bases. CDR1 and CDR2 (germline): ENHRY, SYGVKD. With V trimmed by 3 bases and J by 1 base, 7 bases remained unmatched. The CDR3 spans 16 residues. In nucleotides, the CDR3 is TGTGCCATCAGTGATCCCGGACAGGGGCGTTCCTACGAGCAGTACTTC. Translated, it gives CAISDPGQGRSYEQYF.

This clone appeared a single time. The chain links TRBV28 to TRBJ2-7, with TRBD2 identical over 8 bases. The CDR3 spans 13 residues. Germline assignment: CDR1 MDHEN and CDR2 SYDVKM. J lost 5 bases, V lost 6 bases, and 6 bases had no gene match. This CDR3 reads CASSSGGEDEQYF. CDR3 nucleotides: TGTGCCAGCAGCTCCGGGGGGGAGGACGAGCAGTACTTC. Drawing the rest from reference TRBV28 and TRBJ2-7, the complete variable domain is DVKVTQSSRYLVKRTGEKVFLECVQDMDHENMFWYRQDPGLGLRLIYFSYDVKMKEKGDIPEGYSVSREKKERFSLILESASTNQTSMYLCASSSGGEDEQYFGPGTRLTVT.

This chain's CDR3 is CASRPPSGPISEQFF. The CDR3 nucleotides are TGTGCCTCACGCCCGCCTAGCGGGCCTATCAGTGAGCAGTTCTTC. The chain is built from TRBV10-3 and TRBJ2-1, with TRBD2 identical over 8 bases. The CDR3 spans 15 residues. Per the germline V gene, CDR1 is ENHRY and CDR2 is SYGVKD. The junction had 18 bases not matched to a gene; V was cut back by 11 bases and J by 9 bases.

This chain joins TRBV6-1 and TRBJ2-1; 7 bases are shared with TRBD2. The CDR3 runs to 14 residues. V lost 5 bases and J lost 6; bases outside the gene matches: 7. The germline CDR1 and CDR2 sequences are MNHNS and SASEGT. In DNA form, the CDR3 reads TGTGCCAGCAGTTGGGGAGGGACTGTCAATGAGCAGTTCTTC. It codes for CASSWGGTVNEQFF.

The chain uses TRBV27 and TRBJ2-7; 8 bases are a match to TRBD2. The germline gives CDR1 MNHEY, CDR2 SMNVEV (reference sequence). The CDR3 spans 18 residues. J lost 6 bases, V lost 3 bases, and 19 bases had no gene match. This chain's CDR3 is CASSLRQGSGSRSSEQYF. CDR3 sequence (DNA): TGTGCCAGCAGTTTGAGGCAGGGGAGCGGGAGTAGGTCTAGCGAGCAGTACTTC.

The V gene is TRBV30, the J gene TRBJ2-3, with 10 bases matching TRBD1. The CDR3 contains 14 residues. Unmatched junction bases numbered 9, after V lost 6 bases and J lost 6 bases. Germline V gene data show CDR1 as GTSNPN and CDR2 as SVGIG (reference sequence). The CDR3 spells CACGRDRGPDTQYF. In DNA form, the CDR3 reads TGTGCCTGTGGCCGGGACAGGGGACCCGATACGCAGTATTTT.

The rearrangement uses TRBV10-3 and TRBJ1-1, with D possibly TRBD1 on 6 matching bases. Trimming shortened V by 8 bases and J by 4 bases, and 20 bases separated the two germline ends. Germline V gene data show CDR1 as ENHRY and CDR2 as SYGVKD. The CDR3 length is 15 residues. The CDR3 loop reads CAIVPGTGFGTEAFF. For the CDR3, the DNA is TGTGCCATCGTACCCGGCACAGGGTTTGGCACTGAAGCTTTCTTT.

This clone was detected only a few times. The chain recombines TRBV5-6 with TRBJ2-3, with TRBD2 identical over 8 bases. V shed 2 bases and J 2 bases; nucleotides not matched to a gene: 4. There are 15 residues in the CDR3. CDR1 and CDR2 from the germline V gene are SGHDT and YYEEEE. Here the CDR3 reads CASSFLAGFTDTQYF. CDR3 bases: TGTGCCAGCAGCTTCCTAGCGGGCTTCACAGATACGCAGTATTTT.

The V gene is TRBV30, the J gene TRBJ1-5, with D unclear. V lost 2 bases and J lost 0, with 8 bases in between. CDR1 is GTSNPN and CDR2 is SVGIG in the germline V gene (reference sequence). This CDR3 has 14 amino acids. CDR3 amino acids: CAWSPGNSNQPQHF. In nucleotides, the CDR3 is TGTGCCTGGAGTCCGGGAAATAGCAATCAGCCCCAGCATTTT.

The chain has TRBV7-9 and TRBJ2-5, with TRBD1 identical over 10 bases. The length of the CDR3 is 14 residues. Germline CDR1 reads SEHNR; CDR2 reads FQNEAQ (reference sequence). Trimming cost V 5 bases and J 2 bases; bases outside gene matches: 2. The CDR3 reads CASSLGQGQETQYF. DNA for the CDR3: TGTGCCAGCAGCCTGGGACAGGGGCAAGAGACCCAGTACTTC. Complete variable domain (other parts from reference TRBV7-9 and TRBJ2-5): DTGVSQNPRHKITKRGQNVTFRCDPISEHNRLYWYRQTLGQGPEFLTYFQNEAQLEKSRLLSDRFSAERPKGSFSTLEIQRTEQGDSAMYLCASSLGQGQETQYFGPGTRLLVL.

This clone was seen just once. The chain carries TRBV28 and TRBJ1-5; no firm D call. V dropped 5 bases and J dropped 5 bases, with 10 bases sitting between them. This CDR3 is built from 13 residues. Germline V CDR1 and CDR2: MDHEN, SYDVKM. CDR3 loop: CASSPPPDQPQHF. Written as DNA, the CDR3 is TGTGCCAGCAGTCCCCCCCCCGATCAGCCCCAGCATTTT.

Comments on this clone: One end of the junction does not line up with germline, which may come from a read error. The chain has TRBV6-5 and TRBJ2-1, with D possibly TRBD2 on 6 matching bases. The germline gives CDR1 MNHEY, CDR2 SVGAGI. The CDR3 runs 13 residues. In DNA, the CDR3 is TGTGCCAGCAGACGGGAGTCCTCCAATGAGCAGTTCTTC. Residues: CASRRESSNEQFF.

The genes are TRBV9 and TRBJ1-2; the D gene is possibly TRBD1 (5 bases). This CDR3 has 14 residues. Trimming took off 4 bases at V and 5 bases at J, with 15 bases between the two ends. Germline loops: CDR1 SGDLS, CDR2 YYNGEE. CDR3 nucleotides: TGTGCCAGCAGCCCCCCGGGGGGACGGTATGGCTACACCTTC. Amino acid sequence: CASSPPGGRYGYTF.

The chain combines TRBV19 with TRBJ1-2; 8 nucleotides match TRBD1. The V segment lost 4 bases and the J segment 6 bases; nucleotides outside the gene matches: 4. The CDR3 sequence is 13 residues long. CDR1 LNHDA and CDR2 SQIVND come from the germline V gene (reference sequence). The CDR3 coding sequence is TGTGCCAGTAGTACCCAGGGGGCAAATGGCTACACCTTC. This gives the protein CASSTQGANGYTF. Full variable domain (rest looked up from reference TRBV19 and TRBJ1-2): DGGITQSPKYLFRKEGQNVTLSCEQNLNHDAMYWYRQDPGQGLRLIYYSQIVNDFQKGDIAEGYSVSREKKESFPLTVTSAQKNPTAFYLCASSTQGANGYTFGSGTRLTVV.

The chain combines TRBV6-1 with TRBJ2-7, with 8 bases matching TRBD1. This CDR3 has 15 amino acids. V was clipped by 7 bases and J by 0 bases; unmatched bases: 8. The germline V gene encodes CDR1 MNHNS and CDR2 SASEGT. The CDR3 loop reads CASTGTGLLSYEQYF. The CDR3 bases are TGTGCCAGCACTGGGACAGGTCTACTCTCCTACGAGCAGTACTTC.

This clone was seen only once. The gene calls are TRBV7-9 and TRBJ2-3; 7 positions match TRBD2. Germline CDR1 SEHNR, CDR2 FQNEAQ (reference sequence). The CDR3 runs 17 residues. V was clipped by 5 bases and J by 2 bases; unmatched bases: 13. The chain's CDR3 is CASSLPGLSPSTDTQYF. The CDR3 DNA reads TGTGCCAGCAGCCTCCCGGGACTATCGCCCTCCACAGATACGCAGTATTTT.

The V gene is TRBV4-2, the J gene TRBJ2-2, with D hard to call. V lost 1 base and J 3 bases, leaving 6 bases between the germline ends. The germline V gene has CDR1 LGHNA and CDR2 YNFKEQ. This CDR3 comprises 14 residues. The CDR3 reads CASSQVVDTGELFF. CDR3 nucleotides: TGTGCCAGCAGCCAAGTAGTAGACACCGGGGAGCTGTTTTTT.

The V call is TRBV6-1, the J call TRBJ2-1; 10 bases are shared with TRBD1. The germline V gene encodes CDR1 MNHNS and CDR2 SASEGT. The junction had 7 bases not matched to a gene; V was cut back by 3 bases and J by 8 bases. CDR3 length: 15 residues. The CDR3 DNA reads as TGTGCCAGCAGTGATCCGACAGGGGGCCGCGATGAGCAGTTCTTC. Translation gives CASSDPTGGRDEQFF.

This clone was counted between two and nine times. J is TRBJ1-5 and V is TRBV16; maybe TRBD1 (5 bases). The CDR3 runs 13 residues. Germline CDR1 KGHSY, CDR2 FQNENV. Trimming left V 4 bases short and J 4 bases short, with 8 bases between. The CDR3 spells CASSRQFNQPQHF. Here the CDR3 DNA reads TGTGCCAGCAGCCGACAGTTTAATCAGCCCCAGCATTTT.

The V gene is TRBV19, the J gene TRBJ1-6; D gene unclear. The germline gives CDR1 LNHDA, CDR2 SQIVND (reference sequence). This CDR3 comprises 12 residues. V was trimmed by 9 bases and J by 10 bases, leaving 13 bases between them. CDR3 protein: CASGPRGSPLHF. The DNA for the CDR3 is TGTGCCAGCGGCCCAAGAGGGTCACCCCTCCACTTT.

The chain joins TRBV2 to TRBJ2-2, with D perhaps TRBD2 (7 bases). The CDR3 sequence is 16 residues long. Germline V gene sequence: CDR1 SNHLY, CDR2 FYNNEI. V was clipped by 3 bases and J by 5 bases, with 16 bases between them. The DNA of the CDR3 is TGTGCCAGCAGTGAGACGGGGGGCGCCTTGACCGGGGAGCTGTTTTTT. Translation gives CASSETGGALTGELFF.

This chain connects TRBV6-1 to TRBJ1-2; D might be TRBD1 (6 bases). The V end lost 1 base, the J end lost 2 bases, and 17 bases lay between the germline ends. Germline V lookup: CDR1 MNHNS, CDR2 SASEGT. This CDR3 has 17 amino acids. As DNA, the CDR3 is TGTGCCAGCAGTGAAGGAGACAGGACGGAGAGGAACTATGGCTACACCTTC. This codes for CASSEGDRTERNYGYTF.

The J gene is TRBJ1-6, the V gene TRBV10-2, with a possible D match to TRBD1 (6 bases). The CDR3 is 13 residues long. The V and J ends lost 7 bases and 7 bases respectively, with 11 bases between them. Germline CDR1 reads WSHSY; CDR2 reads SAAADI. The CDR3 sequence is CASMGQGNSPLHF. As DNA, the CDR3 is TGCGCCAGCATGGGGCAGGGGAATTCACCCCTCCACTTT.

V and J are TRBV5-1 and TRBJ2-5; D unclear. The germline V and J ends were trimmed by 0 bases and 1 base, with 7 bases remaining between them. The CDR3 covers 14 residues. Germline CDR1 reads SGHRS; CDR2 reads YFSETQ. The CDR3 here is CASSLAATQETQYF. The CDR3 DNA is TGCGCCAGCAGCTTGGCCGCTACCCAAGAGACCCAGTACTTC.

The CDR3 reads CAGARQAGDTEAFF. As DNA, the CDR3 is TGTGCCGGGGCTCGACAGGCCGGGGACACTGAAGCTTTCTTT. The chain recombines TRBV10-3 with TRBJ1-1; maybe TRBD1 (6 bases). The CDR3 has 14 residues. Germline V gene lookup returns CDR1 ENHRY and CDR2 SYGVKD. V was shortened by 11 bases and J by 3 bases, with 19 bases between the two germline ends.

This clone was counted between two and nine times. The chain is built from TRBV18 and TRBJ2-7; TRBD2 matches at 11 bases. Germline V gene data show CDR1 as KGHSH and CDR2 as LQKENI. CDR3 length: 19 residues. Losses at the gene ends were 3 bases for V and 0 bases for J; bases not matched to a gene: 13. The CDR3, as DNA: TGTGCCAGCTCACCGTTTACTAGCGGGGGTATAACCAGCTCCTACGAGCAGTACTTC. It translates to CASSPFTSGGITSSYEQYF.